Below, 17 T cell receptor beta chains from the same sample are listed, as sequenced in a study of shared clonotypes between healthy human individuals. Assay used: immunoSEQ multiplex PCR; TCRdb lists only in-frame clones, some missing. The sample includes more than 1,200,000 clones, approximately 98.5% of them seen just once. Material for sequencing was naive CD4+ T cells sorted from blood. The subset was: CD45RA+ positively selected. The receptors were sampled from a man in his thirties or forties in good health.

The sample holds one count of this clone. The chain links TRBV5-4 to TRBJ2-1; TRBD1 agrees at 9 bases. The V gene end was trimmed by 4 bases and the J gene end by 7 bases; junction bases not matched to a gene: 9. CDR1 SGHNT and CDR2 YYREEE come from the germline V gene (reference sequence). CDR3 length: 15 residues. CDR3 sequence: CASSKGQGWDNEQFF. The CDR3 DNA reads TGTGCCAGCAGCAAGGGACAGGGATGGGATAATGAGCAGTTCTTC.

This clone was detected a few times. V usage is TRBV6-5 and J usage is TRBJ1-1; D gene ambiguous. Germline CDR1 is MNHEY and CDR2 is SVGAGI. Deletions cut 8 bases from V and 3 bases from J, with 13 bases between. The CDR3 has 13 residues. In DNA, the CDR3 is TGTGCCAGCCTACCAGCACAGCACACTGAAGCTTTCTTT. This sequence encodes CASLPAQHTEAFF.

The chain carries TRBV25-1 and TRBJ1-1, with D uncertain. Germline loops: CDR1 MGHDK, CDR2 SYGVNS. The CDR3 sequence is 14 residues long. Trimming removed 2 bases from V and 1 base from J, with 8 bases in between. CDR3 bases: TGTGCCAGCAGTGAAGCCCACCCGAACACTGAAGCTTTCTTT. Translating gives CASSEAHPNTEAFF.

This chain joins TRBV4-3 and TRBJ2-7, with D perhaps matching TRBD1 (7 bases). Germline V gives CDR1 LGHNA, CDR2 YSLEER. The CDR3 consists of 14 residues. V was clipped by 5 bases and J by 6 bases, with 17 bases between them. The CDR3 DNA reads TGCGCCAGCAGCTTCGGACAGGAGGGGCGCGAGCAGTACTTC. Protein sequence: CASSFGQEGREQYF.

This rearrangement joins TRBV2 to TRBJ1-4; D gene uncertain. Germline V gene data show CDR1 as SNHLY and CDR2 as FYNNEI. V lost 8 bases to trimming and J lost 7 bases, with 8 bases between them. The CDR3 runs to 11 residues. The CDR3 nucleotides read TGTGCCAGCGGTTACAGTGAAAAACTGTTTTTT. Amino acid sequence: CASGYSEKLFF.

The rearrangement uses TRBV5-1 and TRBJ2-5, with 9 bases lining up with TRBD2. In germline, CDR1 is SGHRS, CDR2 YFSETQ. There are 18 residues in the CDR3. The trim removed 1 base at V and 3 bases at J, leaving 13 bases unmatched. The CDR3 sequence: CASSLPLPLAGEKETQYF. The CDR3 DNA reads TGCGCCAGCAGCTTGCCACTGCCGTTAGCGGGAGAGAAAGAGACCCAGTACTTC.

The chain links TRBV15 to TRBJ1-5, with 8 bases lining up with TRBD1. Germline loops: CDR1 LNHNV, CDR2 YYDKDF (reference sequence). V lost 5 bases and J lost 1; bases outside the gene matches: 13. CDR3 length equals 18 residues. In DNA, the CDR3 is TGTGCCACCAGCCTCTACCGGGACAGGAACCGAAGCAATCAGCCCCAGCATTTT. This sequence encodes CATSLYRDRNRSNQPQHF.

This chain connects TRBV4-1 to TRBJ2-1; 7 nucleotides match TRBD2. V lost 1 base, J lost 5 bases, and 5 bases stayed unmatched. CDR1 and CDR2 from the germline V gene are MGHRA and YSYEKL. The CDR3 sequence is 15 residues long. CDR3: CASSQGTRSHNEQFF. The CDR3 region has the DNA TGCGCCAGCAGCCAAGGGACTAGGTCCCACAATGAGCAGTTCTTC.

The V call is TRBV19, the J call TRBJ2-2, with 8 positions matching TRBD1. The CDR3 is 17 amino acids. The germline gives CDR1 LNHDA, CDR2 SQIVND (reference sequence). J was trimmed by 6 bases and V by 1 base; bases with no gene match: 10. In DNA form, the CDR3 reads TGTGCCAGTAGTATAGTTCCGAGACAGGGGACGTCCGGGGAGCTGTTTTTT. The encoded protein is CASSIVPRQGTSGELFF.

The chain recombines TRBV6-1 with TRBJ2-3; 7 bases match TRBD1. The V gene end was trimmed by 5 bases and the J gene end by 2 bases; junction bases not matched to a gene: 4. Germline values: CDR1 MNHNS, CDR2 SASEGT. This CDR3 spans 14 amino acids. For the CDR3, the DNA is TGTGCCAGCAGTTTGGACAGGATCACAGATACGCAGTATTTT. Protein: CASSLDRITDTQYF.

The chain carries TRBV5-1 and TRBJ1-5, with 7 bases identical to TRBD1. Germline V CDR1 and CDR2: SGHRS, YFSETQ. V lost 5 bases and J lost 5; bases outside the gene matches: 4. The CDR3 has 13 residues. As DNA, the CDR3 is TGCGCCAGCAGTGAGACAGGGCATCAGCCCCAGCATTTT. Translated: CASSETGHQPQHF.

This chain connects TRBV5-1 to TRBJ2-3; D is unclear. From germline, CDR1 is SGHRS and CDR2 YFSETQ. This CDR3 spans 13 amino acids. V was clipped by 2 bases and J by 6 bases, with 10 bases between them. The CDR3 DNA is TGCGCCAGCAGCTTTGCTAATTTGGATACGCAGTATTTT. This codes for CASSFANLDTQYF.

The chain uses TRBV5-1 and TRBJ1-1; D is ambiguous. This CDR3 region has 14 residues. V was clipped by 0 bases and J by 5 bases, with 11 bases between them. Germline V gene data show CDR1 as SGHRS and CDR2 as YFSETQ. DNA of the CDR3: TGCGCCAGCAGCTTGGTTGCGGGTGGGACTGAAGCTTTCTTT. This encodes CASSLVAGGTEAFF.

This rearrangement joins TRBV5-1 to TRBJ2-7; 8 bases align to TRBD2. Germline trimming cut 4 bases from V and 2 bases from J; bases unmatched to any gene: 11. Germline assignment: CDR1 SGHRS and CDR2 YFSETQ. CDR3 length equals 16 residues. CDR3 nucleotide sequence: TGCGCCAGCAGCGCGTTCGCCAGCGGGAGAACCTACGAGCAGTACTTC. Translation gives CASSAFASGRTYEQYF.

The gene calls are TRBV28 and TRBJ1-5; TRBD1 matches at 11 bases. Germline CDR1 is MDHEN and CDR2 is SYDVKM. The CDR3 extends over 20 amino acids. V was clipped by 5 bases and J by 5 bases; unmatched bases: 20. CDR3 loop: CASSPVWGPWDRGRDQPQHF. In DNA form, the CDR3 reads TGTGCCAGCAGTCCTGTCTGGGGACCGTGGGACAGGGGGAGGGATCAGCCCCAGCATTTT.

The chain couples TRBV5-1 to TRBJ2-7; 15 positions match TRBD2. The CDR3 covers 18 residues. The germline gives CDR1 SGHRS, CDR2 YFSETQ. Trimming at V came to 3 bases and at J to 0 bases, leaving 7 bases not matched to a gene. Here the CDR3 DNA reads TGCGCCAGCAGCTGGGGACTAGCGGGAGGCGGGAGCTCCTACGAGCAGTACTTC. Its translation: CASSWGLAGGGSSYEQYF.

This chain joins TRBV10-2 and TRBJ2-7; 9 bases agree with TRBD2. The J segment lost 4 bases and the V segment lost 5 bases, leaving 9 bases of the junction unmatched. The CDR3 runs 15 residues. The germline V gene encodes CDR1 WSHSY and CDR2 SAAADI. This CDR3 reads CASSPGAGGLYEQYF. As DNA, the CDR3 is TGCGCCAGCAGTCCGGGAGCGGGAGGTTTGTACGAGCAGTACTTC.